The source of this T cell receptor beta chain is a study of beta chain features in type 1 diabetes (dated by TCRdb to between 2017 and 2018). Notes on the research overall: No differences in mean age, gender distribution, total cell number or subset yield were found between patients and healthy donors. A total of about 100,000,000 sorted cells were examined across all samples, and RNA yield correlated strongly with the number of cells per subset. In the study, recently diagnosed type 1 diabetes patients and matched healthy donors were compared on the TCRB repertoires of their sorted circulating CD4+ T cell subsets. Regulatory and stem cell-like memory subsets were isolated from only 8 patients and about eight healthy donors, whereas naive and central memory subsets came from all 28 donors.

V loses 5 bases, J loses 4 bases, and the germline ends lie 14 bases apart. Per the germline V gene (reference sequence), SEHNR is the CDR1 and FQNEAQ is the CDR2. The CDR3 goes from the cysteine to the phenylalanine over 15 residues. Of the read, only the CDR3 DNA is kept; its 45 bases are in frame from base 1. Broader findings and caveats from the paper: In all four CD4+ subsets, TCRB CDR3 length was moderately but significantly shorter in type 1 diabetes patients. At VDJ recombination sites, type 1 diabetes patients had fewer insertions and more deleted nucleotides, which implies abnormalities in thymic rearrangement. Because small numbers of individuals were included in the HLA sub-analyses, any influence of HLA type on TCRB rearrangement was left unresolved. Naive, central memory and regulatory TCRB repertoires appeared more similar among patients than among healthy donors. Shorter templates might have been favored by PCR, but patient and control samples were amplified and corrected together, so both groups would have been affected equally by any skew. Because cDNA was sequenced instead of genomic DNA, activated cells with high expression could be over-represented, although the groups did not differ in activation or CD3 levels.

The High Capacity cDNA Reverse Transcription Kit was used to reverse transcribe all of the isolated RNA, meaning that expressed TCRB transcripts were what got sequenced. Deep immunoSEQ sequencing was performed on naive, central memory and regulatory T cell samples, with an average of roughly 4 million total reads per sample. Sorted cells were lysed in RLT buffer, and RNA was extracted using DNase-treated RNeasy Micro or Mini kits according to cell number. Each cell subset was processed on its own to prevent cross-contamination, while patient and healthy donor samples were processed together. TCRB sequences were amplified from cDNA with the immunoSEQ multiplex PCR, producing 87-bp fragments spanning the CDR3 region. Sequencing of the amplicons was performed on the Illumina HiSeq platform. In the source study's methods: PCR bias was corrected computationally using synthetic template baselines, and reads within Hamming distance 2 were collapsed, with unmergeable singletons discarded. Reads were aligned against IMGT to assign V, D and J genes, CDR3 length and insertions or deletions at six rearrangement sites. Within each subset, clonotype counts were normalized to sorted cell number, after which true diversity and Gini coefficients were computed with the tcR R package. Repertoire sharing was quantified using the overlap coefficient calculated on TCRB nucleotide sequences. As a proxy for the pre-selection repertoire, out-of-frame TCRB sequences from naive cells were analyzed. As stored in TCRdb, this immuneACCESS dataset retains in-frame rearrangements with V and J assigned. A fraction of the clones does not appear; measured against another copy, unresolved V genes explain less than half of the discrepancy, and the remainder lacks a known reason. V and J calls plus clone size are reproduced from that table; the DNA served to infer D and trimming. The sample profile shows approximately 340,000 clones; roughly 16% of them were found once. Of the sample, 0.019% falls within the top ten clones.

This clone has a handful of counts. The target of this receptor is not known. Base qualities are missing; no much larger clone stands one base away. A single peripheral blood draw of about 120 mL on average was collected from each donor into heparinised tubes. A BD FACSAria II and a panel including CD45RO, CCR7, CD25, CD127, CD95 and CD27 were used to sort naive, central memory, regulatory and stem cell-like memory CD4+ T cells. All sorted populations exceeded 95% purity. PBMCs were isolated immediately by Lymphoprep density gradient centrifugation and stained directly without culture. Samples were stained and sorted in pairs, with one healthy donor and one patient per experiment, so that batch effects were minimized.

The sequencing sample was made of naive CD4+ T cells from blood. The intended sense of this specimen's cell subset or site label: true naive CD4+ T cells. The sequence was collected from a woman younger than 30 in good health. The rearrangement joined TRBV7-9 to TRBJ2-2; perhaps TRBD1 is the D gene, with 6 bases matching. The DNA sequence is as follows: TGTGCCAGCAGCCCACAGGGTCGGAGCACCGGGGAGCTGTTTTTT. The resulting protein is CASSPQGRSTGELFF.